This T cell receptor (beta chain) was captured in a study of T cells in Graves' hyperthyroidism and ophthalmopathy. Patients with ophthalmopathy all had a Clinical Activity Score of at least 3, a NOSPECS grade of at least 4 and duration under 3 months. V lost 3 bases to trimming and J lost 0 bases; unmatched junction nucleotides: 11. Germline V gene lookup returns CDR1 MDHEN and CDR2 SYDVKM. The CDR3 consists of 19 residues. The CDR3 regions of TCR beta were amplified from RNA transcripts. TCR CDR3 underwent first-round RT-PCR with the HTBI primer set. One entry per CDR3 protein results from TCRdb running MiXCR on the multiplex PCR reads. Of 300,000 to 450,000 distinct CDR3 sequences in the sample, approximately 15% were seen once.

This chain joins TRBV28 and TRBJ2-6; TRBD1 matches at 7 bases. Material: blood. This TCR derives from a young woman with Graves' ophthalmopathy. The DNA for the CDR3 is TGTGCCAGCAGTTTCCTTGGACAGGCTGCCAGCTCTGGGGCCAACGTCCTGACTTTC. Its translation is CASSFLGQAASSGANVLTF.